Listed below are T cell receptor beta chains from one sample, sequenced in a study of T-cell memory formation after mild COVID-19. TCRdb re-analysed the 5' RACE reads in MiXCR, keeping a single row per CDR3 protein. This table holds 90,000 to 120,000 distinct CDR3 sequences, around 15% found once. The sample comprised PBMCs or a T cell subset sorted from them (not recorded which). Every receptor here comes from a man aged 18 to 35 who had mild COVID-19 (a few samples of this study predate the infection). Cell type and time point are not known. Both conserved end residues are trimmed from each CDR3. Each record gives: V gene, clone size, J gene, CDR3 protein. Size is stated for part of the rows, as once, few or many counts, or as a class when the clone is expanded.

TRBV9	few	TRBJ2-1	ASSSTGSEQF
TRBV5-1	few	TRBJ1-1	ASSFGRQGRNTEAF
TRBV6-2/TRBV6-3	few	TRBJ2-2	ASSSLLLENTGELF
TRBV5-6	few	TRBJ1-5	ASSPHGVPNQPQH
TRBV5-6	many	TRBJ2-3	ASSPPSTDTQY
TRBV4-3	-	TRBJ2-1	ASSQDGGPWGLNEQF
TRBV7-8	-	TRBJ1-1	ASSPYRQNTEAF
TRBV20-1	many	TRBJ1-6	SASRKRYNSPLH
TRBV4-3	few	TRBJ2-3	ASSPLPTDTQY
TRBV30	-	TRBJ1-2	AWSSTTYYGYT
TRBV5-1	few	TRBJ2-3	ASSLGAGGDTQY